These 26 T cell receptor beta chains were sequenced from one sample in a study of early T cells in non-severe SARS-CoV-2 infection. TCRdb used MiXCR to reprocess the 5' RACE reads, holding one entry per CDR3 protein. The sample has roughly 30,000 distinct CDR3 sequences, approximately 5.4% seen once; the top ten hold approximately 6.6%. Sequenced input: whole blood. The receptors shown here come from an adult who was a healthcare worker with PCR-confirmed SARS-CoV-2 infection or an uninfected control (not recorded which).

The V call is TRBV5-5, the J call TRBJ2-1; 14 positions match TRBD2. Germline CDR1 SGHKS, CDR2 YYEKEE (reference sequence). The CDR3 consists of 16 residues. The trim removed 4 bases at V and 3 bases at J, leaving 3 bases unmatched. The CDR3 spells CASSRGLAGDYNEQFF. The CDR3, as DNA: TGTGCCAGCAGCCGGGGACTAGCGGGGGACTACAATGAGCAGTTCTTC.

J is TRBJ2-4 and V is TRBV4-1; unclear D gene. CDR1 is MGHRA and CDR2 is YSYEKL in the germline V gene. Trimming stripped 1 base from V and 8 bases from J, with 9 bases between. CDR3 length: 13 residues. The CDR3 bases are TGCGCCAGCAGCCAAGTTCCTAGGGACATTCAGTACTTC. Its translation is CASSQVPRDIQYF.

The sample holds a few counts of this clonotype. The CDR3 sequence: CASSQGLAGGHEQYF. The CDR3 DNA sequence: TGTGCCAGCAGCCAAGGGCTAGCGGGAGGTCACGAGCAGTACTTC. This chain links TRBV3-1 with TRBJ2-7; 11 nucleotides line up with TRBD2. V was clipped by 1 base and J by 5 bases; unmatched bases: 4. The CDR3 totals 15 residues. Germline V gene lookup returns CDR1 LGHDT and CDR2 YNNKEL (reference sequence).

This clonotype occurred a few times. A read error may be the cause here, since a much bigger clone is one base away. The chain employs TRBV20-1 and TRBJ2-5, with D possibly being TRBD1 or TRBD2 (6 bases each). Germline V lookup: CDR1 DFQATT, CDR2 SNEGSKA (reference sequence). V lost 7 bases, J lost 0 bases, and 15 bases lay in between. CDR3 length: 14 residues. CDR3 sequence: CSVPPGGYQETQYF. CDR3 coding DNA: TGCAGTGTCCCCCCCGGGGGCTACCAAGAGACCCAGTACTTC.

This clonotype was recorded a few times. This chain uses TRBV6-5 with TRBJ2-2; 12 positions match TRBD2. Germline V gene lookup returns CDR1 MNHEY and CDR2 SVGAGI. The V segment lost 4 bases and the J segment 6 bases; nucleotides outside the gene matches: 6. This CDR3 spans 16 amino acids. CDR3 loop: CASSFLTSGRPGELFF. DNA of the CDR3: TGTGCCAGCAGTTTCCTAACTAGCGGGAGGCCCGGGGAGCTGTTTTTT.

In this sample, this clonotype turned up a few times. The chain links TRBV7-9 to TRBJ2-7; D gene ambiguous. Trimming cost V 1 base and J 10 bases, with 8 bases left between them. This CDR3 comprises 11 residues. Germline lookup yields CDR1 SEHNR and CDR2 FQNEAQ (reference sequence). CDR3 region: CASSLGPRQYF. The CDR3 DNA reads TGTGCCAGCAGCTTAGGACCGAGACAGTACTTC.

Many counts were recorded for this clonotype. The chain combines TRBV10-1 with TRBJ1-6; TRBD1 matches at 9 bases. This CDR3 has 16 residues. Germline V CDR1 and CDR2: WNHNN, SYGVQD (reference sequence). The ends lost 3 bases at V and 2 bases at J; junction bases unmatched: 2. The CDR3 DNA follows: TGCGCCAGCAGTGACAGACAGGGGGCCTATAATTCACCCCTCCACTTT. Translation gives CASSDRQGAYNSPLHF.

The chain is built from TRBV10-3 and TRBJ2-3; 15 nucleotides agree with TRBD2. This CDR3 comprises 16 residues. Germline V gene sequence: CDR1 ENHRY, CDR2 SYGVKD. J lost 4 bases, V lost 5 bases, and 4 bases had no gene match. CDR3 residues: CAISQGLAGGPDTQYF. DNA of the CDR3: TGTGCCATCAGTCAAGGACTAGCGGGAGGGCCAGATACGCAGTATTTT.

This clonotype showed up many times. The J gene is TRBJ2-1, the V gene TRBV6-1, with 10 positions matching TRBD2. V was clipped by 2 bases and J by 4 bases; unmatched bases: 2. This CDR3 comprises 15 residues. The V gene's germline CDR1 is MNHNS and CDR2 SASEGT. The CDR3, as DNA: TGTGCCAGCAGTGAAACTAGCGGGGTATACAATGAGCAGTTCTTC. Encoded protein: CASSETSGVYNEQFF.

This clonotype was picked up a small number of times. The chain joins TRBV5-1 to TRBJ1-2; D remains unclear. The CDR3 consists of 13 residues. Germline V gene data show CDR1 as SGHRS and CDR2 as YFSETQ. The V end was cut by 6 bases, the J end by 7 bases, with 16 bases between. As DNA, the CDR3 is TGCGCCAGCACAGTGGACCCAAGAGGTGGCTACACCTTC. This codes for CASTVDPRGGYTF. The variable domain in full, with the rest retrieved from reference TRBV5-1 and TRBJ1-2, is KAGVTQTPRYLIKTRGQQVTLSCSPISGHRSVSWYQQTPGQGLQFLFEYFSETQRNKGNFPGRFSGRQFSNSRSEMNVSTLELGDSALYLCASTVDPRGGYTFGSGTRLTVV.

Ten or more counts support this clonotype. J is TRBJ2-7 and V is TRBV5-4; a possible D gene is TRBD1 (5 bases). This CDR3 comprises 13 residues. Germline CDR1 SGHNT, CDR2 YYREEE (reference sequence). With 0 bases removed from V and 5 bases from J, the gap between germline ends came to 9 bases. The CDR3 sequence: CASSLAMGHEQYF. CDR3 bases: TGTGCCAGCAGCTTGGCCATGGGGCACGAGCAGTACTTC.

The sample holds many counts of this clonotype. J is TRBJ2-1 and V is TRBV6-4; 10 bases fit TRBD2. The CDR3 totals 15 residues. With V trimmed by 3 bases and J by 8 bases, 7 bases remained unmatched. Germline CDR1 reads MRHNA; CDR2 reads SNTAGT. The CDR3 DNA follows: TGTGCCAGCAGTGAATCTAGCGGGAGTGTCGATGAGCAGTTCTTC. Translating gives CASSESSGSVDEQFF.

This clonotype was observed a few times. V is TRBV27 and J is TRBJ1-2, with TRBD1 as a possible D gene (6 bases). This CDR3 is built from 16 residues. CDR1 and CDR2 from the germline V gene are MNHEY and SMNVEV (reference sequence). V was shortened by 4 bases and J by 5 bases, with 20 bases between the two germline ends. The CDR3 coding sequence is TGTGCCAGCAGTTCCCGGACAGCCCCTGGGGCTTATGGCTACACCTTC. This gives the protein CASSSRTAPGAYGYTF.

The sample holds many counts of this clonotype. This chain joins TRBV28 and TRBJ2-7; D not certain. The germline V and J ends were trimmed by 6 bases and 2 bases, with 11 bases remaining between them. CDR1 is MDHEN, CDR2 SYDVKM, per germline. The CDR3 sequence is 13 residues long. CDR3 DNA: TGTGCCAGCAGCCAAACCGGCCCCTACGAGCAGTACTTC. It codes for CASSQTGPYEQYF. Looking up the rest from reference TRBV28 and TRBJ2-7 gives the full variable domain: DVKVTQSSRYLVKRTGEKVFLECVQDMDHENMFWYRQDPGLGLRLIYFSYDVKMKEKGDIPEGYSVSREKKERFSLILESASTNQTSMYLCASSQTGPYEQYFGPGTRLTVT.

In its sample, this clonotype was seen many times. This chain links TRBV29-1 with TRBJ1-1; D is perhaps TRBD1 (5 bases). Trimming removed 8 bases at V and 2 bases at J, with 15 bases between. Germline V gene sequence: CDR1 SQVTM, CDR2 ANQGSEA. The CDR3 loop spans 13 amino acids. CDR3 protein: CSTQGQLNTEAFF. The CDR3 DNA reads TGCAGCACCCAGGGTCAGCTCAACACTGAAGCTTTCTTT.

This clonotype was counted a few times. V usage is TRBV7-9 and J usage is TRBJ2-5; a weak D match, TRBD2 (5 bases). The CDR3 is 14 amino acids. The germline V gene encodes CDR1 SEHNR and CDR2 FQNEAQ (reference sequence). V lost 5 bases and J lost 6, with 16 bases in between. CDR3 region: CASSPGLGQKTQYF. The DNA of the CDR3 is TGTGCCAGCAGCCCCGGACTGGGCCAGAAGACCCAGTACTTC.

A few counts support this clonotype. CDR3 DNA sequence: TGTGCCAGCAGGACGACTCAAGAGACCCAGTACTTC. It specifies CASRTTQETQYF. The chain recombines TRBV6-5 with TRBJ2-5; D ambiguous. The V gene lost 6 bases and the J gene lost 2 bases, with 7 bases spanning the gap. CDR3 length: 12 amino acids. Germline V CDR1 and CDR2: MNHEY, SVGAGI.

In this sample, this clonotype turned up many times. The rearrangement joins TRBV27 to TRBJ2-7, with D possibly being TRBD1 (7 bases). The V end lost 2 bases, the J end lost 3 bases, and 23 bases lay between the germline ends. Germline lookup yields CDR1 MNHEY and CDR2 SMNVEV (reference sequence). This CDR3 is built from 18 residues. The CDR3 DNA is TGTGCCAGCAGTTTAAAGTCTGGGACGACAGGGAGGTACTACGAGCAGTACTTC. This translates into CASSLKSGTTGRYYEQYF.

The rearrangement uses TRBV19 and TRBJ1-5, with 8 nucleotides matching TRBD1. This CDR3 is 15 amino acids long. V trimming: 3 bases; J trimming: 4 bases; junction bases outside the gene matches: 5. Per the germline V gene, CDR1 is LNHDA and CDR2 is SQIVND (reference sequence). The chain's CDR3 is CASSMLHRGNQPQHF. The CDR3 coding sequence is TGTGCCAGTAGTATGCTTCACAGGGGGAATCAGCCCCAGCATTTT. Full variable domain (rest looked up from reference TRBV19 and TRBJ1-5): DGGITQSPKYLFRKEGQNVTLSCEQNLNHDAMYWYRQDPGQGLRLIYYSQIVNDFQKGDIAEGYSVSREKKESFPLTVTSAQKNPTAFYLCASSMLHRGNQPQHFGDGTRLSIL.

This clonotype is labeled as medium-sized. CDR3 nucleotide sequence: TGTGCCAGCAGTGTCGGAGGTAGCAATCAGCCCCAGCATTTT. Translated: CASSVGGSNQPQHF. The V and J genes are TRBV2 and TRBJ1-5; no clear D gene. CDR3 size: 14 residues. V shed 4 bases and J shed 0 bases, with 7 bases lying between them. Germline CDR1 reads SNHLY; CDR2 reads FYNNEI.

By share, this clonotype counts as medium-sized. The chain couples TRBV7-6 to TRBJ1-1; D gene ambiguous. Trimming pared 4 bases from V and 4 bases from J, leaving 7 bases between. This CDR3 region has 12 residues. From germline, CDR1 is SGHVS and CDR2 FNYEAQ. CDR3 in amino acids: CASSSPGTEAFF. The CDR3 DNA reads as TGTGCCAGCAGCTCCCCGGGCACTGAAGCTTTCTTT.

The rearrangement links TRBV5-1 to TRBJ2-1; 8 nucleotides agree with TRBD2. Germline CDR1 SGHRS, CDR2 YFSETQ. This CDR3 has 16 amino acids. V dropped 1 base and J dropped 5; count of bases not matched to a gene: 8. CDR3 in DNA: TGCGCCAGCAGCTTGTATTCGCGGGAGGTTCACAATGAGCAGTTCTTC. Translating it yields CASSLYSREVHNEQFF.

In this sample, this clonotype turned up a few times. The gene calls are TRBV16 and TRBJ1-1; D is perhaps TRBD1 (6 bases). The CDR3 is made up of 14 amino acids. Germline CDR1 KGHSY, CDR2 FQNENV. The ends were cut back, 4 bases at V and 6 bases at J, with 15 bases in the middle. The CDR3 bases are TGTGCCAGCAGCCTTACAAAGGGGGTCCCTGAAGCTTTCTTT. This encodes CASSLTKGVPEAFF.

Sample share makes this clonotype medium-sized (0.01 to 0.1%). The chain recombines TRBV15 with TRBJ2-1; 10 bases fit TRBD2. Germline V gives CDR1 LNHNV, CDR2 YYDKDF (reference sequence). This CDR3 contains 19 residues. J was trimmed by 3 bases and V by 0 bases; bases with no gene match: 11. The CDR3 DNA sequence: TGTGCCACCAGCAGAGATCGGGCTAGCGGGAGCGGAAGCTACAATGAGCAGTTCTTC. Amino acid sequence: CATSRDRASGSGSYNEQFF.

The chain combines TRBV7-6 with TRBJ2-3; D gene uncertain. This CDR3 is 14 amino acids long. Germline V gene lookup returns CDR1 SGHVS and CDR2 FNYEAQ. Deletions cut 8 bases from V and 0 bases from J, with 12 bases between. CDR3 bases: TGTGCCAGCGGTGCGGCCGAAAGCACAGATACGCAGTATTTT. Amino acids: CASGAAESTDTQYF.

The sample holds one count of this clonotype. This could be a read error, since a much larger clone is one nucleotide away. The CDR3 end shows no conserved phenylalanine or tryptophan, and so a read error is likely. The chain links TRBV28 to TRBJ1-2; D uncertain. The germline CDR1 and CDR2 sequences are MDHEN and SYDVKM. CDR3 length equals 12 residues. Trimming removed 5 bases from V and 7 bases from J, with 11 bases in between. The CDR3 is CASSPTTVGYTI. The CDR3 coding sequence is TGTGCCAGCAGTCCTACCACAGTTGGCTACACCATC.